The clone carrying this T cell receptor (beta chain) was picked up one time. The CDR3 runs to 15 residues. Per the germline V gene, CDR1 is LGHDT and CDR2 is YNNKEL (reference sequence). V was pared by 4 bases and J by 4 bases, with 8 bases of the junction left unmatched. The sample belongs to a study of blood T cell repertoires in COVID-19. For the study at large: COVID-19 samples, acute and convalescent, were from the United States, Italy and Spain. T cells, B-cell-depleted T cells, or PBMCs supplied cDNA or gDNA.

As processed by the authors: Estimates of nucleated cell counts were drawn from the amplification of reference gene primers. The assay was immunoSEQ multiplex PCR, and TCRdb's table has in-frame clones only and misses some. V and J calls and clone size are given by that table; D and trimming were obtained from the DNA. The sample holds roughly 80,000 clones; about 83% are singletons and the top ten take roughly 9%. The J gene is TRBJ2-3, the V gene TRBV3-1 (or the pseudogene TRBV3-2); the match to TRBD1 covers 7 bases. This TCR was sampled from a human donor in a cohort sampled during active COVID-19. What was sequenced was peripheral blood. CDR3 residues: CASSLRQGSADTQYF. CDR3 in DNA: TGTGCCAGCAGCCTAAGACAGGGATCCGCAGATACGCAGTATTTT.